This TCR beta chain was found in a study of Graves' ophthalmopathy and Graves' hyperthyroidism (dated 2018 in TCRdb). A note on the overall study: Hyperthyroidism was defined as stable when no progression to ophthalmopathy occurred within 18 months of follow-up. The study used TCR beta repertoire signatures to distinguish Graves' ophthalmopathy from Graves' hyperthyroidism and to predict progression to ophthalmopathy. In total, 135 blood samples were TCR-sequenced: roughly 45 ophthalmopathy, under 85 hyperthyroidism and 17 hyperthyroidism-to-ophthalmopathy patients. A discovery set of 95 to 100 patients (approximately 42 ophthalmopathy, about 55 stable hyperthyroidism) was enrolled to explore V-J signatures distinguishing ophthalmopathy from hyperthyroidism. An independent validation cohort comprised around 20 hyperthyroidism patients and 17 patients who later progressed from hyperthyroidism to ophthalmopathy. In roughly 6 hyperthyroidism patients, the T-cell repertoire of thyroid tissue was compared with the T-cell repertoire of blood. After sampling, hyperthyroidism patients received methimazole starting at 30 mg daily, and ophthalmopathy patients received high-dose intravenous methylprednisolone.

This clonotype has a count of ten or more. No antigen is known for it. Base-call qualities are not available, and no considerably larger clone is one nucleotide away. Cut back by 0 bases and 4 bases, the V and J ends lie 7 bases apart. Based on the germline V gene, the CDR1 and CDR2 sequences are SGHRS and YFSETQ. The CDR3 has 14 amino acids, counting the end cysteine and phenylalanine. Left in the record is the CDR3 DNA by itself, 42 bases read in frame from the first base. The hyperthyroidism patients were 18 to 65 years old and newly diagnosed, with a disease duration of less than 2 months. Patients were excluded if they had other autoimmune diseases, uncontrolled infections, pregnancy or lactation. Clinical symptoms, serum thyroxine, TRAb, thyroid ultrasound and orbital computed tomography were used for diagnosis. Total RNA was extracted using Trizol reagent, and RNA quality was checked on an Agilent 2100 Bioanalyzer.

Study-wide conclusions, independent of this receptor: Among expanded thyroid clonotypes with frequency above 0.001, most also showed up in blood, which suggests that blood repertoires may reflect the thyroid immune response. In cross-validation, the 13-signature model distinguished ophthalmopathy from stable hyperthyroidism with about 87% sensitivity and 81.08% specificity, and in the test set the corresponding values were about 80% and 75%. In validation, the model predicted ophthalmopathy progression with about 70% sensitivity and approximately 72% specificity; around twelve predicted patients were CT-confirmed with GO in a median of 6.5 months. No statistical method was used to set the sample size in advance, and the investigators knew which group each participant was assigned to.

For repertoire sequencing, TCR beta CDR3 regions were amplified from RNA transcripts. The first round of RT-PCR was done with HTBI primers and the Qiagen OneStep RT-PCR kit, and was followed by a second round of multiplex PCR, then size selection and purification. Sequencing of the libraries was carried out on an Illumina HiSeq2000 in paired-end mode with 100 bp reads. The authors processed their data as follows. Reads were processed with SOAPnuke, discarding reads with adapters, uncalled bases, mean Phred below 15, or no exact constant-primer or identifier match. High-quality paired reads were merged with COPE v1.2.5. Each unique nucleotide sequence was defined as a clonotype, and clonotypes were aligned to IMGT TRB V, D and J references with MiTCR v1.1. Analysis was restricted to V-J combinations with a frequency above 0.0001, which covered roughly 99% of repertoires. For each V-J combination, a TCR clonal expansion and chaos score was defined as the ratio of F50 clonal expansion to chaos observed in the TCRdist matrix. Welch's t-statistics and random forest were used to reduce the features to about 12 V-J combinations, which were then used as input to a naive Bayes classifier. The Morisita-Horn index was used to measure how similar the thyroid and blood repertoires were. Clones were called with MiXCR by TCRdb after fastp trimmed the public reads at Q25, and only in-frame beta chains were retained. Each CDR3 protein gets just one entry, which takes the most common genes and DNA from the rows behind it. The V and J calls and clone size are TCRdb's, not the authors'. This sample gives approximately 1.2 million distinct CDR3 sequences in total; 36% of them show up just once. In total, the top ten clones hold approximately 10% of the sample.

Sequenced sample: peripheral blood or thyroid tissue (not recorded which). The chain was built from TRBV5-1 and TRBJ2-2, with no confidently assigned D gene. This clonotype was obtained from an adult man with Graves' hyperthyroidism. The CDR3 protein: CASSLAEVTGELFF. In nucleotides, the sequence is TGCGCCAGCAGCTTGGCGGAAGTCACCGGGGAGCTGTTTTTT.